The next 24 T cell receptor beta chains were all read from a single sample in a study of T-cell reconstitution after alpha-beta-depleted transplantation in children. For TCRbeta, the library was prepared with unique molecular identifiers. TCRdb called the PCR reads again in MiXCR, with one record for every CDR3 protein. Of around 440,000 distinct CDR3 sequences in the sample, roughly a tenth were seen once. Material: PBMCs, obtained before TCRalphabeta/CD19-depleted stem cell transplant. The receptors were sampled from a child aged 2-15 years with inherited bone marrow failure, due to receive a stem cell transplant.

Here the CDR3 DNA reads TGTGCCAGCAGGGGACTAGCGGGATCTAGGGAGCAGTACTTC. Residues: CASRGLAGSREQYF. The chain joins TRBV27 to TRBJ2-7; 13 positions match TRBD2. Germline CDR1 is MNHEY and CDR2 is SMNVEV (reference sequence). V gave up 6 bases and J gave up 7 bases; unmatched junction bases: 6. The CDR3 is made up of 14 amino acids.

As for this clonotype: Just one base apart from a much larger clone, this may be a read error. The rearrangement uses TRBV7-9 and TRBJ2-2, with 8 bases that match TRBD2. J lost 4 bases, V lost 6 bases, and 10 bases had no gene match. The CDR3 sequence is 16 residues long. Germline CDR1 is SEHNR and CDR2 is FQNEAQ (reference sequence). CDR3 coding DNA: TGTGCCAGCAGGATCCGAGCGGGAGTTATCACCGGGGAGCTGTTTTTT. Translated: CASRIRAGVITGELFF.

This clonotype occurred a few times. The rearrangement uses TRBV20-1 and TRBJ2-4; 11 positions agree with TRBD2. Germline V gene lookup returns CDR1 DFQATT and CDR2 SNEGSKA (reference sequence). The CDR3 is made up of 14 amino acids. V gave up 8 bases and J gave up 5 bases; unmatched junction bases: 8. CDR3 nucleotide sequence: TGCAGTACTAAGTTTAGCGGGAGGGAAAACATTCAGTACTTC. Residues: CSTKFSGRENIQYF.

There are many counts of this clonotype. The rearrangement joins TRBV4-3 to TRBJ2-5, with TRBD1 matching 9 bases. Germline trimming cut 3 bases from V and 3 bases from J; bases unmatched to any gene: 5. Looked up from germline, CDR1 is LGHNA and CDR2 is YSLEER. There are 15 residues in the CDR3. The CDR3 spells CASSHRGQGEETQYF. CDR3 sequence (DNA): TGCGCCAGCAGCCATCGGGGACAGGGTGAAGAGACCCAGTACTTC.

This clonotype occurred many times. The chain links TRBV15 to TRBJ2-5; 11 bases agree with TRBD2. With 5 bases clipped from V and 3 bases from J, the junction kept 8 bases outside the gene matches. The CDR3 covers 16 residues. CDR1 and CDR2 (germline): LNHNV, YYDKDF (reference sequence). CDR3 in amino acids: CATSGLKTSGKETQYF. The CDR3 DNA reads TGTGCCACCAGCGGCCTAAAGACTAGCGGGAAAGAGACCCAGTACTTC.

This clonotype was detected many times. A junction boundary mismatches the germline segment, possibly from a read error. The chain links TRBV7-2 to TRBJ2-6; TRBD1 agrees at 8 bases. The CDR3 is 19 residues long. Germline V CDR1 and CDR2: SGHTA, FQGNSA. The CDR3 here is CASSIAAGQGFSGANVLTF. DNA for the CDR3: TGTGCCAGCAGCATAGCCGCAGGACAGGGATTCTCTGGGGCCAACGTCCTGACTTTC.

This clonotype came up many times. CDR3 coding DNA: TGTGCCATCCGACCCCGGGACAGCCTGCATGAGCAGTTCTTC. It codes for CAIRPRDSLHEQFF. V gene TRBV6-2 or TRBV6-3 combines with J gene TRBJ2-1, with TRBD1 identical over 7 bases. This CDR3 contains 14 residues. Looked up from germline, CDR1 is MNHEY and CDR2 is SVGEGT. After removal of 10 bases from V and 8 bases from J, the junction contained 14 bases not matched to a gene.

This clonotype has at least ten counts. The genes are TRBV6-5 and TRBJ1-2; 9 nucleotides agree with TRBD1. Unmatched junction bases numbered 0, after V lost 1 base and J lost 6 bases. Germline-derived CDR1 and CDR2 are MNHEY and SVGAGI. This CDR3 contains 13 residues. DNA of the CDR3: TGTGCCAGCAGTTACTGGACAGGGGATGGCTACACCTTC. Its protein is CASSYWTGDGYTF.

This clonotype was counted between two and nine times. The rearrangement joins TRBV4-3 to TRBJ2-3; D may match TRBD1 or TRBD2 (5 bases each). The ends were cut back, 0 bases at V and 1 base at J, with 11 bases in the middle. The CDR3 length is 16 residues. CDR1 and CDR2 from the germline V gene are LGHNA and YSLEER. CDR3 coding DNA: TGCGCCAGCAGCCAAGAAGGTCAGGGAGGCACAGATACGCAGTATTTT. Translating gives CASSQEGQGGTDTQYF.

This clonotype was seen a handful of times. The chain uses TRBV5-1 and TRBJ2-1; D is possibly TRBD2 (6 bases). This CDR3 is built from 17 residues. Trimming removed 0 bases from V and 5 bases from J, with 18 bases in between. Germline V gene sequence: CDR1 SGHRS, CDR2 YFSETQ. The DNA for the CDR3 is TGCGCCAGCAGCTTGGGCCTAGCGAGAGTCCCCCACAATGAGCAGTTCTTC. Protein: CASSLGLARVPHNEQFF.

CDR3 DNA: TGTGCCAGCAGCCAGACAGAATATAATTCACCCCTCCACTTT. It specifies CASSQTEYNSPLHF. The chain combines TRBV6-1 with TRBJ1-6; TRBD1 might be the D (5 bases). The CDR3 has 14 residues. Germline-derived CDR1 and CDR2 are MNHNS and SASEGT. The germline V and J ends were trimmed by 6 bases and 4 bases, with 10 bases remaining between them.

This clonotype was seen at least ten times. The rearrangement links TRBV29-1 to TRBJ2-1, with D possibly called TRBD1 or TRBD2 (5 bases each). Deletions cut 3 bases from V and 0 bases from J, with 18 bases between. The CDR3 length is 17 residues. The germline V gene has CDR1 SQVTM and CDR2 ANQGSEA. CDR3 sequence: CSVDGAPGSPSYNEQFF. DNA of the CDR3: TGCAGCGTTGATGGGGCCCCGGGATCCCCCTCCTACAATGAGCAGTTCTTC.

This clonotype occurred many times. The chain uses TRBV28 and TRBJ2-1, with D hard to call. Trimming left V 1 base short and J 8 bases short, with 3 bases between. The CDR3 runs 11 residues. Germline V CDR1 and CDR2: MDHEN, SYDVKM. CDR3 in DNA: TGTGCCAGCAGTTTATTCTATGAGCAGTTCTTC. It yields the protein CASSLFYEQFF. The full variable domain, rest sourced from reference TRBV28 and TRBJ2-1, is DVKVTQSSRYLVKRTGEKVFLECVQDMDHENMFWYRQDPGLGLRLIYFSYDVKMKEKGDIPEGYSVSREKKERFSLILESASTNQTSMYLCASSLFYEQFFGPGTRLTVL.

This clonotype was seen at least ten times. The chain employs TRBV11-2 and TRBJ2-5; 10 bases map to TRBD2. CDR1 is SGHAT and CDR2 is FQNNGV in the germline V gene. With V trimmed by 1 base and J by 4 bases, 6 bases remained unmatched. The CDR3 totals 16 residues. In nucleotides, the CDR3 is TGTGCCAGCAGCTTAGGGCTAGCGGGAGTCGGAGAGACCCAGTACTTC. Translation gives CASSLGLAGVGETQYF.

In this sample, this clonotype turned up many times. The chain employs TRBV12-3 or TRBV12-4 and TRBJ1-5; possibly TRBD1 for D (5 bases). V was pared by 8 bases and J by 5 bases, with 13 bases between. This CDR3 contains 13 residues. The CDR3 DNA reads as TGTGCCAGCTCTGTCAGGGAGTATCAGCCCCAGCATTTT. This codes for CASSVREYQPQHF.

This clonotype showed up many times. The chain is built from TRBV6-1 and TRBJ2-1; weak D call: TRBD2 (5 bases). V was clipped by 6 bases and J by 2 bases, with 14 bases between them. CDR3 size: 15 residues. Germline CDR1 and CDR2: MNHNS and SASEGT. CDR3 in amino acids: CASRFLRAPYNEQFF. The CDR3, as DNA: TGTGCCAGCAGATTCTTGCGGGCTCCCTACAATGAGCAGTTCTTC.

This clonotype has ten or more counts. V gene TRBV5-1 combines with J gene TRBJ2-5; the D is unclear. The CDR3 length is 11 residues. The V and J ends lost 6 bases and 5 bases respectively, with 8 bases between them. Germline assignment: CDR1 SGHRS and CDR2 YFSETQ. The CDR3 nucleotides read TGCGCCAGCAACCCGGCGGAGACCCAGTACTTC. This gives the protein CASNPAETQYF.

This clonotype was detected ten times or more. The chain links TRBV28 to TRBJ2-1; no clear D gene. Trimming left V 2 bases short and J 4 bases short, with 3 bases between. Germline CDR1 reads MDHEN; CDR2 reads SYDVKM. The CDR3 length is 12 residues. The CDR3 sequence: CASSLEYNEQFF. CDR3 DNA: TGTGCCAGCAGTTTAGAGTACAATGAGCAGTTCTTC. The variable domain in full, with the rest retrieved from reference TRBV28 and TRBJ2-1, is DVKVTQSSRYLVKRTGEKVFLECVQDMDHENMFWYRQDPGLGLRLIYFSYDVKMKEKGDIPEGYSVSREKKERFSLILESASTNQTSMYLCASSLEYNEQFFGPGTRLTVL.

The sample holds a few counts of this clonotype. The chain has TRBV7-9 and TRBJ2-5; D is possibly TRBD2 (5 bases). Germline CDR1 SEHNR, CDR2 FQNEAQ (reference sequence). The CDR3 has 14 residues. Trimming removed 0 bases at V and 4 bases at J, with 9 bases between. The CDR3 here is CASSLAPGGETQYF. CDR3 bases: TGTGCCAGCAGCTTAGCGCCAGGAGGAGAGACCCAGTACTTC.

This clonotype was seen many times. J is TRBJ2-1 and V is TRBV5-1, with TRBD2 identical over 8 bases. CDR1 and CDR2 from the germline V gene are SGHRS and YFSETQ. Germline trimming cut 2 bases from V and 6 bases from J; bases unmatched to any gene: 7. The CDR3 consists of 15 residues. CDR3 amino acids: CASSLPGLGGNEQFF. The CDR3 DNA is TGCGCCAGCAGCTTACCGGGACTAGGAGGCAATGAGCAGTTCTTC.

In regard to this clonotype: A much bigger clone sits one base away, suggesting this may be a read error. J is TRBJ2-4 and V is TRBV4-3, with D unclear. The CDR3 covers 14 residues. CDR1 is LGHNA and CDR2 is YSLEER in the germline V gene. The CDR3, as DNA: TGCGCCACCAGCGTAGGGATAGCCAAAAACATTCAGTACTTC. Translating it yields CATSVGIAKNIQYF.

The chain uses TRBV7-8 and TRBJ2-7; D is possibly TRBD2 (6 bases). This CDR3 spans 15 amino acids. The ends were cut back, 5 bases at V and 2 bases at J, with 16 bases in the middle. Per germline, CDR1 SGHVS and CDR2 FQNEAQ. The CDR3 sequence: CASSVRRGPTYEQYF. CDR3 DNA: TGTGCCAGCAGCGTTCGGCGGGGTCCCACCTACGAGCAGTACTTC.

This clonotype has ten or more counts. This chain joins TRBV4-1 and TRBJ2-1, with 7 bases that match TRBD2. V lost 1 base and J lost 6; bases outside the gene matches: 9. CDR1 is MGHRA and CDR2 is YSYEKL in the germline V gene. The CDR3 runs to 16 residues. CDR3 in amino acids: CASSQVAGSGRNEQFF. The DNA for the CDR3 is TGCGCCAGCAGCCAAGTAGCGGGTTCCGGCCGCAATGAGCAGTTCTTC.

This clonotype turned up a few times. The chain carries TRBV11-2 and TRBJ2-1; TRBD1 matches 10 bases. Per the germline V gene, CDR1 is SGHAT and CDR2 is FQNNGV. V lost 5 bases and J lost 6; bases outside the gene matches: 7. This CDR3 is 15 amino acids long. The CDR3 DNA follows: TGTGCCAGCAGCCCCGGGACAGGGGCTATCAATGAGCAGTTCTTC. This gives the protein CASSPGTGAINEQFF.